Listed below are T cell receptor beta chains from one sample, sequenced in a study of tumor-infiltrating lymphocytes in primary liver carcinoma. TCRdb re-called the multiplex PCR reads through MiXCR, storing one row per CDR3 protein. Of about 330,000 distinct CDR3 sequences listed, almost 65% are singletons. The sequencing input was peripheral blood. These TCRs come from a man aged 40-49 years with primary liver carcinoma and hepatitis B virus infection. Each CDR3 is given with its conserved first and last residue.

TRBJ2-5,TRBV12-3/TRBV12-4,CASSTHGGVETQYF
TRBJ2-5,TRBV29-1,CSAYLPSQETQYF
TRBJ1-1,TRBV29-1,CSAYRGETEAFF
TRBJ2-7,TRBV4-3,CTSSPELAVASYGQYF
TRBJ2-2,TRBV11-2,CANSFQGRRDGELFF
TRBJ2-7,TRBV4-1,CASSPKTTSGKSYEQYF
TRBJ1-2,TRBV6-1,CASSESRGTSEGYTF
TRBJ2-1,TRBV12-3/TRBV12-4,CASSSDRGANEQFF
TRBJ2-5,TRBV5-5,CASSWALAGGGGTQYF
TRBJ2-3,TRBV28,CASNTRPTDTQYF
TRBJ2-3,TRBV6-1,CASSGLHGDTQYF
TRBJ2-1,TRBV11-2,CASSSGTSGIGEQFF
TRBJ1-3,TRBV28,CASSHSGAGSNTIYF
TRBJ2-1,TRBV11-2,CASNANDEQFF
TRBJ2-2,TRBV10-3,CAISESRSESNTGELFF